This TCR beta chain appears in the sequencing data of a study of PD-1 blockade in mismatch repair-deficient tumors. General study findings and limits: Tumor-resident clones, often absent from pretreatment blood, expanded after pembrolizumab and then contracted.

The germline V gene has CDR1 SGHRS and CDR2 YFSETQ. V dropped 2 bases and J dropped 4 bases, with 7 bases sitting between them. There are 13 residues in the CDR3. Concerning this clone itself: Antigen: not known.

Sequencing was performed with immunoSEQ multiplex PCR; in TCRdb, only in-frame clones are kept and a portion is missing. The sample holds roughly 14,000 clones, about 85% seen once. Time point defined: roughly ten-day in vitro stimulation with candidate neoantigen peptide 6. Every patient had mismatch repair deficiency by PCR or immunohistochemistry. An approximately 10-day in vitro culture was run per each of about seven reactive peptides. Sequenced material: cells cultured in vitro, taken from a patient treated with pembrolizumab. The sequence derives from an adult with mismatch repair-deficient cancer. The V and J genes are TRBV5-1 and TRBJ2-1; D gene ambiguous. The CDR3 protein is CASSLGSYNEQFF. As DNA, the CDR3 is TGCGCCAGCAGCTTAGGCAGTTACAATGAGCAGTTCTTC.